The 3 T cell receptor beta chains given below trace back to one sample, sequenced in a study of radiation and T cells in renal cell carcinoma (dated by TCRdb to between 2020 and 2021). The meaning of the sample's time point label: blood 4 weeks post-SBRT, at nephrectomy. The meaning of the sample's treatment or condition label: 15 Gy SBRT to primary tumor, nephrectomy 4 weeks later. The library was built by means of the immunoSEQ multiplex PCR assay. The table comes from immuneACCESS by way of TCRdb, which keeps in-frame sequences with V and J called. Part of the clones is missing from these tables; in studies checked, under half for an unresolved V gene and the rest for unknown reasons. Recorded for this sample are 140,000 to 150,000 clones; about 86% of them occurred a single time. The ten largest clonotypes hold about a sixth of the sample. The sequencing here drew on blood, taken from a patient whose treatment included radiotherapy and nephrectomy. The receptors here all came from a woman aged 45-59 years with renal cell carcinoma.

V gene TRBV2 combines with J gene TRBJ2-7, with 7 positions matching TRBD1. This CDR3 is built from 13 residues. The germline V gene encodes CDR1 SNHLY and CDR2 FYNNEI. The V gene end was trimmed by 7 bases and the J gene end by 3 bases; junction bases not matched to a gene: 6. The chain's CDR3 is CASIPGQNYEQYF. CDR3 nucleotides: TGTGCCAGCATACCGGGACAGAACTACGAGCAGTACTTC.

CDR3 nucleotide sequence: TGCGCCAGCAGCCTTGCGAGTGCAACTAATGAAAAACTGTTTTTT. This gives the protein CASSLASATNEKLFF. The chain links TRBV4-3 to TRBJ1-4; D not certain. This CDR3 has 15 residues. Germline CDR1 is LGHNA and CDR2 is YSLEER. Deletions cut 4 bases from V and 0 bases from J, with 9 bases between.

The DNA for the CDR3 is TGTGCCATCAGTGAATCCAGGGGTGTCGGCTATGGCTACACCTTC. Translating it yields CAISESRGVGYGYTF. The chain couples TRBV10-3 to TRBJ1-2, with D perhaps TRBD1 (6 bases). CDR1 is ENHRY, CDR2 SYGVKD, per germline. V shed 3 bases and J shed 4 bases, with 15 bases lying between them. The CDR3 contains 15 residues.